This T cell receptor (beta chain) was sequenced for a study of blood T cell repertoires in COVID-19. Background on the study: T cells, B-cell-depleted T cells, or PBMCs supplied cDNA or gDNA.

This clone showed up just once. In the source study's methods: Amplified reference gene primers provided the basis for estimating nucleated cell counts. The assay was immunoSEQ multiplex PCR, and TCRdb's table has in-frame clones only and misses some. V and J calls and clone size are those listed in that table; D and trimming were worked out from the DNA. This table has hundreds of thousands of clones, 83% appearing once. Germline V gene sequence: CDR1 KGHSH, CDR2 LQKENI. With 3 bases clipped from V and 0 bases from J, the junction kept 7 bases outside the gene matches. The CDR3 extends over 16 amino acids.

The sequence derives from a woman in her 30s with COVID-19, enrolled during active disease. V and J are TRBV18 and TRBJ2-7; 8 bases map to TRBD1. The specimen was peripheral blood. The CDR3 protein is CASSPRRDRSSYEQYF. CDR3 DNA: TGTGCCAGCTCACCTCGGAGGGACAGGAGCTCCTACGAGCAGTACTTC. Using reference TRBV18 and TRBJ2-7 for the parts outside the CDR3, the full variable domain is NAGVMQNPRHLVRRRGQEARLRCSPMKGHSHVYWYRQLPEEGLKFMVYLQKENIIDESGMPKERFSAEFPKEGPSILRIQQVVRGDSAAYFCASSPRRDRSSYEQYFGPGTRLTVT.